This T cell receptor (beta chain) was retrieved from a study of a mutant IDH1 vaccine in newly diagnosed glioma. On the study more broadly: Former treatment meant radiotherapy, temozolomide, or both; the majority had gotten both.

This sample's time point: week 11, during vaccination. Each dose delivered 300 ug of mutant IDH1 20-mer peptide subcutaneously with imiquimod. The assay was immunoSEQ multiplex PCR, and TCRdb's table has in-frame clones only and misses some. The profile shows roughly 120,000 clones, around four fifths of them singletons. Details on this clone: Its target is unknown.

Sequenced here: PBMCs, sampled from a glioma patient whose treatment included an IDH1 peptide vaccine. The TCR sequence derives from a man aged 35 to 55 with glioma.

The CDR3 loop reads CASSRTGSEAFF. The CDR3 DNA reads TGTGCCAGCAGTAGGACAGGGTCGGAAGCTTTCTTT. The J gene is TRBJ1-1, the V gene TRBV2; 8 positions match TRBD1. V lost 5 bases, J lost 8 bases, and 4 bases stayed unmatched. Germline V gene lookup returns CDR1 SNHLY and CDR2 FYNNEI. This CDR3 is built from 12 residues.